This T cell receptor (beta chain) appears in the sequencing data of a study of OX40 agonist ivuxolimab in advanced cancers. The sample holds a few counts of this clone. What it recognizes is unknown. V was cut by 0 bases and J by 0 bases, with 5 bases left in between. Germline CDR1 SGHTA, CDR2 FQGNSA. The CDR3 consists of 15 residues. Using immunoSEQ multiplex PCR, the repertoire was profiled, and TCRdb retains in-frame clones only, with some absent. The sample has fewer than 60,000 clones, approximately 80% seen once; the top ten hold 0.69%. Overall study findings and caveats: Clonal expansion was seen in CD4+ and CD8+ blood T cells by week 6 at 0.1 to 3.0 mg/kg.

The rearrangement uses TRBV7-2 and TRBJ1-4; maybe TRBD1 (5 bases). Specimen: CD4+ or CD8+ T cells sorted from blood, collected in a trial of the OX40 agonist ivuxolimab. The receptor was derived from an adult with an advanced solid tumor such as melanoma, head and neck, liver or kidney cancer. CDR3 sequence: CASSLAGATNEKLFF. The DNA for the CDR3 is TGTGCCAGCAGCTTAGCGGGGGCAACTAATGAAAAACTGTTTTTT.